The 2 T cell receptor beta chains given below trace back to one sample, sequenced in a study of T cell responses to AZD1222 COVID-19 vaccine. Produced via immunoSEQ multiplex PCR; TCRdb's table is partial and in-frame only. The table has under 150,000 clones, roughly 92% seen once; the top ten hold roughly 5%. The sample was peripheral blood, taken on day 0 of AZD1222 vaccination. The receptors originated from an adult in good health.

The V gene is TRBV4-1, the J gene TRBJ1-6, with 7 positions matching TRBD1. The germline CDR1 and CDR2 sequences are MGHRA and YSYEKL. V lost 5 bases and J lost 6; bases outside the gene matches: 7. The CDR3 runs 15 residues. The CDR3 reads CASSRGRDSNSPLHF. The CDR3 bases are TGCGCCAGCAGCAGGGGCCGGGACAGTAATTCACCCCTCCACTTT.

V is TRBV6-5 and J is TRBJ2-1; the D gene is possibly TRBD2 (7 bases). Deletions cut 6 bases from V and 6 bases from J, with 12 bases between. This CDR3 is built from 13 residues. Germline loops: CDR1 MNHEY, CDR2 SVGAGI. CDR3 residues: CASSPGGPNEQFF. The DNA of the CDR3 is TGTGCCAGCAGCCCGGGGGGCCCCAATGAGCAGTTCTTC.